The present TCR beta chain was sequenced within a study of long-term antiretroviral therapy in people with HIV. Study results and limitations: Pre-ART clonal expansions dominated every time point's repertoire. Collection of the blood took place between about 2004 and 2017. The ART regimens in use then may have been less effective than current ones.

Researchers report immunoSEQ v3.0 was run at survey level. Some clones are missing from TCRdb's copy, which holds only in-frame ones; the method was immunoSEQ multiplex PCR. The sample shows more than 15,000 clones, roughly 78% of them seen only once. This clone was detected a few times. Antigen unknown. Every donor had one or more pre-ART and two or more post-ART PBMC samples. The CDR3 extends over 13 amino acids. V dropped 4 bases and J dropped 5 bases, with 15 bases sitting between them. Germline CDR1 SQVTM, CDR2 ANQGSEA. The source was unsorted PBMCs, collected at the start of antiretroviral therapy, before treatment. This chain links TRBV29-1 with TRBJ2-7; no firm D call. This TCR was sampled from a woman in her 40s with HIV. The DNA of the CDR3 is TGCAGCGTTGGTGGAAGGGCTCTGGACGAGCAGTACTTC. Its translation is CSVGGRALDEQYF.